This T cell receptor beta chain comes out of a study of blood T cell repertoires in COVID-19. In the original analysis: For nucleated cells, counts were estimated from reference gene primer amplification. Method: immunoSEQ multiplex PCR; TCRdb's copy keeps in-frame clones and lacks some. Clonal size and the V and J genes are those of that table, whereas D and trimming came from the DNA. Among 150,000 to 200,000 clones listed, 70% to 90% were seen once. The germline V gene has CDR1 KGHSH and CDR2 LQKENI. V dropped 2 bases and J dropped 0 bases, with 4 bases sitting between them. There are 14 residues in the CDR3.

The V gene is TRBV18, the J gene TRBJ1-4, with D unclear. The specimen sequenced was PBMCs or T cells enriched from blood (not recorded which). This receptor was obtained from a man between 40 and 49 years old who had recovered from COVID-19. Here the CDR3 reads CASSPGATNEKLFF. The CDR3 DNA follows: TGTGCCAGCTCACCAGGAGCAACTAATGAAAAACTGTTTTTT.